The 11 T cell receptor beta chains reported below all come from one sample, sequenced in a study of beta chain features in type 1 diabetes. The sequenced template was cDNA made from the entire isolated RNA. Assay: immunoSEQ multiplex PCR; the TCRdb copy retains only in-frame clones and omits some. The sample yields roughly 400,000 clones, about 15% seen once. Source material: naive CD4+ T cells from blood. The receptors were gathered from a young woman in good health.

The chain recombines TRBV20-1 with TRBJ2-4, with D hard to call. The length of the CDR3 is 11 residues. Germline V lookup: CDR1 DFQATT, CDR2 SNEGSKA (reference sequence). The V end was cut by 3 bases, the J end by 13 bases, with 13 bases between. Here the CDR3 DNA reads TGCAGTGCTAGTGGGCCCAGAAACCAGTACTTC. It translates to CSASGPRNQYF.

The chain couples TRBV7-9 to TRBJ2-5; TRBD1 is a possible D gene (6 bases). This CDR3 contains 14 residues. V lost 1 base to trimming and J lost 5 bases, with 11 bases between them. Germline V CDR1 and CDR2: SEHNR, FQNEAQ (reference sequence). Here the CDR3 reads CASSLVTRGETQYF. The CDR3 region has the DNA TGTGCCAGCAGCTTAGTTACGAGGGGGGAGACCCAGTACTTC.

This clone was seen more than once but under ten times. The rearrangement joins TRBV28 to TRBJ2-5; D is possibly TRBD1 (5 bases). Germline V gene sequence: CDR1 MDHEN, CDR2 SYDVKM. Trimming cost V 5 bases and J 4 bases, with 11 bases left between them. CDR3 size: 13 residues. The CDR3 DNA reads TGTGCCAGCAGTCGACAGCTACTAGAGACCCAGTACTTC. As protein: CASSRQLLETQYF. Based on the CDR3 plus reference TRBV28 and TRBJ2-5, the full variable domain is DVKVTQSSRYLVKRTGEKVFLECVQDMDHENMFWYRQDPGLGLRLIYFSYDVKMKEKGDIPEGYSVSREKKERFSLILESASTNQTSMYLCASSRQLLETQYFGPGTRLLVL.

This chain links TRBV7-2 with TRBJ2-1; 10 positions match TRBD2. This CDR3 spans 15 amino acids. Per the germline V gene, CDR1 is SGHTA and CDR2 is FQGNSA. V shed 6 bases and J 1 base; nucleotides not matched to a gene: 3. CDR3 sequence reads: CASRTAGGSYNEQFF. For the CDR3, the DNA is TGTGCCAGCAGGACAGCGGGAGGGTCCTACAATGAGCAGTTCTTC.

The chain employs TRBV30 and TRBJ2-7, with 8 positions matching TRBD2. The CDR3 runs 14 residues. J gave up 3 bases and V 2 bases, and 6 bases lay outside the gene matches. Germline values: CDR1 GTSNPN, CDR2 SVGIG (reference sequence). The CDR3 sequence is CAWSTGGRYYEQYF. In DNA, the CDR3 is TGTGCCTGGAGTACGGGGGGGCGTTACTACGAGCAGTACTTC.

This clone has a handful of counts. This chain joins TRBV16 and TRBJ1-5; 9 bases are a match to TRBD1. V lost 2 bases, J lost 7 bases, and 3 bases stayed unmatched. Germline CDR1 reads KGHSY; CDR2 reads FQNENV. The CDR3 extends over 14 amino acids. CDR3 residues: CASSQNRGRQPQHF. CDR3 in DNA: TGTGCCAGCAGCCAAAACAGGGGGCGGCAGCCCCAGCATTTT.

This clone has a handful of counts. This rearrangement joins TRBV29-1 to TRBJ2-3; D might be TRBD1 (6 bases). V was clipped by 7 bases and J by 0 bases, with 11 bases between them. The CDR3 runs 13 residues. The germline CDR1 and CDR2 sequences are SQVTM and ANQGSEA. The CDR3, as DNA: TGCAGCGCCGCGAGGGGGAGCACAGATACGCAGTATTTT. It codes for CSAARGSTDTQYF.

CDR3 nucleotide sequence: TGTGCCAGCAGTACAGGGGGAGACTGGGCCCAGCATTTT. This translates into CASSTGGDWAQHF. The chain is built from TRBV6-5 and TRBJ1-5, with TRBD1 identical over 8 bases. The CDR3 is made up of 13 amino acids. The V gene's germline CDR1 is MNHEY and CDR2 SVGAGI. Unmatched junction bases numbered 8, after V lost 5 bases and J lost 11 bases.

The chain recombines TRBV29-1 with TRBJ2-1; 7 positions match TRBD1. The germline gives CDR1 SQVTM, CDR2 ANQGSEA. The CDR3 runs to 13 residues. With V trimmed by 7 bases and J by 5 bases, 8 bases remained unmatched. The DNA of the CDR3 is TGCAGCGCCACAGGGGCCGATAACAATGAGCAGTTCTTC. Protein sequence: CSATGADNNEQFF.

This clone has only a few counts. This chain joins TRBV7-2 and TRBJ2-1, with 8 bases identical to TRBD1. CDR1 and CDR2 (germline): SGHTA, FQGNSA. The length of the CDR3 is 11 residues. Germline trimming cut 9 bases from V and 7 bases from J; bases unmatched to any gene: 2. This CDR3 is CASTGGNEQFF. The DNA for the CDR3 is TGTGCCAGTACAGGGGGGAATGAGCAGTTCTTC.

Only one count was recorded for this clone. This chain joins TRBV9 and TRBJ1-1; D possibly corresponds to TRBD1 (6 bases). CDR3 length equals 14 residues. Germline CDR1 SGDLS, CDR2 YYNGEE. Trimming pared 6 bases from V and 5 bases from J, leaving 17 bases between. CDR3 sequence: CASTTVGALTEAFF. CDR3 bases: TGTGCCAGCACCACGGTGGGGGCCCTGACTGAAGCTTTCTTT.